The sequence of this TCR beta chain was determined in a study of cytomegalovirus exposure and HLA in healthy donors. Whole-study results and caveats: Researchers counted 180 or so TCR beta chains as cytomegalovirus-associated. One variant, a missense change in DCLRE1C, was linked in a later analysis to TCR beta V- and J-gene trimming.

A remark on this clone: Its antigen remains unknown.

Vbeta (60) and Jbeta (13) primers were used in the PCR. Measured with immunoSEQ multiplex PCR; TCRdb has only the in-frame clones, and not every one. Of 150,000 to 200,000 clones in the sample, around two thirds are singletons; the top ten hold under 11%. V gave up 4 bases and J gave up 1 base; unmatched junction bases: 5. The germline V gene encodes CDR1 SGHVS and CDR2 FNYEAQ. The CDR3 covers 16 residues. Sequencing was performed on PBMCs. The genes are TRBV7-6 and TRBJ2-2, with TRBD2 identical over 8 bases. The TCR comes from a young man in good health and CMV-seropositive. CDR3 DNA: TGTGCCAGCAGCTCCCCGGGGGGGTGGAACACCGGGGAGCTGTTTTTT. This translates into CASSSPGGWNTGELFF.